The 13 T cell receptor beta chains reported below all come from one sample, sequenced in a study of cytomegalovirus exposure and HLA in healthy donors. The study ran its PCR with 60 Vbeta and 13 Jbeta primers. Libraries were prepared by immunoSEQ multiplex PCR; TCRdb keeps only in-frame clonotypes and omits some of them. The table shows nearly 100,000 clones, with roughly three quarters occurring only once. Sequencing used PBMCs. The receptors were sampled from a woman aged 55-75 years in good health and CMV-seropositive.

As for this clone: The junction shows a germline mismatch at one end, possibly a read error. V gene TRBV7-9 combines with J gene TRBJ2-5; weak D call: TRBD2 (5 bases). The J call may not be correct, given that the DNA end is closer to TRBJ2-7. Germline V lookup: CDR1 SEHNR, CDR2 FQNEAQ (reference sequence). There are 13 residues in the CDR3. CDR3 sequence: CSSSTGNYYEQYF. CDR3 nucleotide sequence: TGTTCCAGCAGCACCGGGAACTACTACGAGCAGTACTTC.

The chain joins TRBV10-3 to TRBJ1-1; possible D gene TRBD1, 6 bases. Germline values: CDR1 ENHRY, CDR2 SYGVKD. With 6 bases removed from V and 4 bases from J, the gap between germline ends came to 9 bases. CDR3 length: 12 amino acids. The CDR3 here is CAISKGVTEAFF. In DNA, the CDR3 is TGTGCCATCAGCAAGGGGGTCACTGAAGCTTTCTTT.

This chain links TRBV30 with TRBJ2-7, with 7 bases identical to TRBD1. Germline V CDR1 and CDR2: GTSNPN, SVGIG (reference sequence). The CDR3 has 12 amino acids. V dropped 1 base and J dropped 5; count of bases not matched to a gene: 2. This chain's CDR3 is CAWSAQGDEQYF. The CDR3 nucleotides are TGTGCCTGGAGTGCCCAGGGGGACGAGCAGTACTTC.

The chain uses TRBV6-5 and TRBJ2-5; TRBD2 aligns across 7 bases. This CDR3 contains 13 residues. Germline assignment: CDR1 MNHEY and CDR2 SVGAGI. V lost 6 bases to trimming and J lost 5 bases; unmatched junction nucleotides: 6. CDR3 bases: TGTGCCAGCAGCCCCGGACTAGTTGAGACCCAGTACTTC. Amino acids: CASSPGLVETQYF.

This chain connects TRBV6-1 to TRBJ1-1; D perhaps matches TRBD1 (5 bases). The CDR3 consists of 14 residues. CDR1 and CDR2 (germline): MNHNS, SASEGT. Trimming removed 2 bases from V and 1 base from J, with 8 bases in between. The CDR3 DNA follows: TGTGCCAGCAGTGAAAGACAGCAGAACACTGAAGCTTTCTTT. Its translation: CASSERQQNTEAFF.

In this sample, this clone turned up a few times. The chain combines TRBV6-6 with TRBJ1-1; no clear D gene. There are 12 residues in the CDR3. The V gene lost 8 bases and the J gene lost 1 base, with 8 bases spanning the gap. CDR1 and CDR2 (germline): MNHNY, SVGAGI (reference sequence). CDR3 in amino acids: CASLRRNTEAFF. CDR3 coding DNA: TGTGCCAGCCTGCGGAGGAACACTGAAGCTTTCTTT.

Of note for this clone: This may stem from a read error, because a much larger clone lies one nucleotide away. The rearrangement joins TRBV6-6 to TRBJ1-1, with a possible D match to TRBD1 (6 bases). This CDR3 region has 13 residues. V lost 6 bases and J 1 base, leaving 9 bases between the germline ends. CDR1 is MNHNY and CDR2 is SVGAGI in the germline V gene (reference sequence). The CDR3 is CASSLTGNTEAFF. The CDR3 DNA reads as TGTGCCAGCAGCCTGACAGGGAACACTGAAGCTTTCTTT.

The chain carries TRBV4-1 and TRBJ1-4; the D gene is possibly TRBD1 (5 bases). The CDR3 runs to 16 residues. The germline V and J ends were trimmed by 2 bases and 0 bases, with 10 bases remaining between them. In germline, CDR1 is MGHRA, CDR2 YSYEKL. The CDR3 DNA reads TGCGCCAGCAGCCAATCGCCAGGGACAACTAATGAAAAACTGTTTTTT. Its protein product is CASSQSPGTTNEKLFF.

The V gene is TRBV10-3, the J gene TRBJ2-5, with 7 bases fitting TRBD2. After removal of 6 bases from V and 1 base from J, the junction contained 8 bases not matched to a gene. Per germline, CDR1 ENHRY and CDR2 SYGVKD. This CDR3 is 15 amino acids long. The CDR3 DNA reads TGTGCCATCAGCCAAATAGCGGGCATCCAAGAGACCCAGTACTTC. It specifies CAISQIAGIQETQYF.

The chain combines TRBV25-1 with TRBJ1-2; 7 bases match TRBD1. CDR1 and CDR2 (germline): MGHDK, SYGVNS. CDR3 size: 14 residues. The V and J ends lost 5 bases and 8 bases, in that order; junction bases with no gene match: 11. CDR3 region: CASSQDRSGVGYTF. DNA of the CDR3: TGTGCCAGCAGTCAGGACAGGTCCGGGGTCGGCTACACCTTC.

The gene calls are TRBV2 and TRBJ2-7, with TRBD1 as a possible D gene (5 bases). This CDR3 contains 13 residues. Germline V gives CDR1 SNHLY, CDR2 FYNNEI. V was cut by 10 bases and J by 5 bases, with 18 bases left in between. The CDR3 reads CATSGLTVHEQYF. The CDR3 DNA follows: TGTGCCACCTCAGGGCTGACAGTGCACGAGCAGTACTTC.

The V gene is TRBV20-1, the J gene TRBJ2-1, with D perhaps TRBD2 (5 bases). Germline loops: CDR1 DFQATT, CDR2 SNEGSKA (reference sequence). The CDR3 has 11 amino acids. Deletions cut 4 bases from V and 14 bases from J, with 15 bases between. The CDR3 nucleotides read TGCAGTGCTAAGGCCCCGGCCGGGGAGTTCTTC. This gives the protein CSAKAPAGEFF.

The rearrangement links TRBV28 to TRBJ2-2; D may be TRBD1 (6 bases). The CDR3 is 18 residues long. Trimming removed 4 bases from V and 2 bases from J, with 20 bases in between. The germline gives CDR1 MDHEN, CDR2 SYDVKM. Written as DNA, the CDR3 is TGTGCCAGCAGTTCTAATGGGCAGGGGTGGGGAAACACCGGGGAGCTGTTTTTT. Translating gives CASSSNGQGWGNTGELFF.